These 30 T cell receptor beta chains originate from one sample sequenced in a study of CD8 T cells in Susac syndrome. With random hexamers, 0.5 to 1 ug RNA was reverse transcribed. From the immunoSEQ multiplex PCR reads, TCRdb called clonotypes with MiXCR, one entry per CDR3 protein. The table shows around 160,000 distinct CDR3 sequences, with about 93% occurring only once. The sample taken for sequencing was CD4+ T cells from PBMCs. The receptors shown here come from a human donor in good health.

V and J are TRBV14 and TRBJ2-3; D could derive from TRBD1 or TRBD2 (5 bases each). With 4 bases removed from V and 0 bases from J, the gap between germline ends came to 17 bases. Germline CDR1 SGHDN, CDR2 FVKESK. The CDR3 extends over 17 amino acids. DNA of the CDR3: TGTGCCAGCAGCCCCGGGACGAAGAGAACCAGCACAGATACGCAGTATTTT. It codes for CASSPGTKRTSTDTQYF.

This clonotype appeared a single time. The chain has TRBV27 and TRBJ2-5; tentatively, D is TRBD1 (5 bases). Trimming stripped 10 bases from V and 6 bases from J, with 21 bases between. The germline gives CDR1 MNHEY, CDR2 SMNVEV (reference sequence). This CDR3 is 14 amino acids long. The CDR3 loop reads CATKDSPATKTQYF. The CDR3 DNA reads TGTGCCACCAAAGACAGCCCCGCAACGAAGACCCAGTACTTC.

V usage is TRBV29-1 and J usage is TRBJ2-5; D ambiguous. V was shortened by 4 bases and J by 0 bases, with 6 bases between the two germline ends. Germline CDR1 and CDR2: SQVTM and ANQGSEA. The CDR3 spans 12 residues. The CDR3 protein is CSVAPYQETQYF. The CDR3 DNA sequence: TGCAGCGTTGCCCCTTACCAAGAGACCCAGTACTTC.

The chain couples TRBV25-1 to TRBJ1-1, with 12 bases lining up with TRBD1. Trimming removed 6 bases from V and 5 bases from J; junction bases left unmatched: 4. The CDR3 length is 14 residues. CDR1 and CDR2 (germline): MGHDK, SYGVNS. The CDR3 DNA reads as TGTGCCAGCAGCGGGACAGGGGGCCGGACTGAAGCTTTCTTT. It codes for CASSGTGGRTEAFF.

The rearrangement joins TRBV12-3 or TRBV12-4 to TRBJ1-6, with 7 bases identical to TRBD1. Trimming removed 6 bases from V and 8 bases from J; junction bases left unmatched: 1. The CDR3 runs to 12 residues. The CDR3: CASRGQYSPLHF. DNA for the CDR3: TGTGCCAGCAGGGGACAGTATTCACCCCTCCACTTT.

The CDR3 nucleotides are TGCAGCGCCAAAGCCCCAGGTACCTACGAGCAGTACTTC. Its translation: CSAKAPGTYEQYF. V and J are TRBV29-1 and TRBJ2-7; D is ambiguous. V was pared by 7 bases and J by 2 bases, with 15 bases between. Germline assignment: CDR1 SQVTM and CDR2 ANQGSEA. The CDR3 sequence is 13 residues long.

This clonotype was seen a single time. This chain connects TRBV7-2 to TRBJ2-5; D remains ambiguous. CDR3 length equals 13 residues. The V end was cut by 1 base, the J end by 4 bases, with 7 bases between. Per germline, CDR1 SGHTA and CDR2 FQGNSA. The CDR3, as DNA: TGTGCCAGCAGCTTAGGGTACAGAGAGACCCAGTACTTC. Amino acids: CASSLGYRETQYF. The full variable domain, in which reference TRBV7-2 and TRBJ2-5 provide the parts outside the CDR3, is GAGVSQSPSNKVTEKGKDVELRCDPISGHTALYWYRQSLGQGLEFLIYFQGNSAPDKSGLPSDRFSAERTGGSVSTLTIQRTQQEDSAVYLCASSLGYRETQYFGPGTRLLVL.

The chain couples TRBV4-3 to TRBJ2-7, with a possible D match to TRBD2 (5 bases). V lost 3 bases to trimming and J lost 2 bases, with 14 bases between them. The germline CDR1 and CDR2 sequences are LGHNA and YSLEER. The CDR3 runs to 15 residues. The CDR3 sequence: CASSQDWTGTYEQYF. The CDR3 coding sequence is TGCGCCAGCAGCCAGGACTGGACGGGAACCTACGAGCAGTACTTC.

This sequence joins TRBV5-1 and TRBJ2-3, with 8 bases fitting TRBD2. The V and J ends lost 4 bases and 4 bases, in that order; junction bases with no gene match: 5. The CDR3 is 14 residues long. Germline V gene sequence: CDR1 SGHRS, CDR2 YFSETQ. The CDR3 is CASSGGLGPDTQYF. The DNA of the CDR3 is TGCGCCAGCAGCGGGGGACTAGGTCCAGATACGCAGTATTTT.

This clonotype is a singleton in its sample. The V and J genes are TRBV7-2 and TRBJ1-6; TRBD1 aligns across 9 bases. Trimming cost V 5 bases and J 7 bases; bases outside gene matches: 6. The CDR3 is 15 residues long. Germline V gene sequence: CDR1 SGHTA, CDR2 FQGNSA. Written as DNA, the CDR3 is TGTGCCAGCAGCCTTCCGGACAGGGGAAATTCACCCCTCCACTTT. Translation gives CASSLPDRGNSPLHF.

In its sample, this clonotype was seen once. The chain uses TRBV4-3 and TRBJ2-5; D is unresolved. CDR1 is LGHNA and CDR2 is YSLEER in the germline V gene. This CDR3 has 14 amino acids. Trimming pared 3 bases from V and 3 bases from J, leaving 11 bases between. This CDR3 reads CASSQMLTKETQYF. As DNA, the CDR3 is TGCGCCAGCAGCCAGATGCTGACCAAAGAGACCCAGTACTTC.

The chain links TRBV30 to TRBJ2-7; no clear D gene. Per germline, CDR1 GTSNPN and CDR2 SVGIG (reference sequence). V lost 2 bases and J lost 2, with 10 bases in between. The CDR3 loop spans 13 amino acids. The CDR3 sequence: CAWSRDQPYEQYF. The CDR3 DNA reads as TGTGCCTGGAGTAGGGATCAGCCCTACGAGCAGTACTTC.

The chain is built from TRBV29-1 and TRBJ1-1, with a tentative D call TRBD1 (5 bases). This CDR3 is 16 amino acids long. The germline V and J ends were trimmed by 8 bases and 0 bases, with 22 bases remaining between them. From germline, CDR1 is SQVTM and CDR2 ANQGSEA. In DNA form, the CDR3 reads TGCAGCTACACCTGGGCGACAGATTTTATGAACACTGAAGCTTTCTTT. Amino acids: CSYTWATDFMNTEAFF. Filled out from reference TRBV29-1 and TRBJ1-1, the complete variable domain reads SAVISQKPSRDICQRGTSLTIQCQVDSQVTMMFWYRQQPGQSLTLIATANQGSEATYESGFVIDKFPISRPNLTFSTLTVSNMSPEDSSIYLCSYTWATDFMNTEAFFGQGTRLTVV.

This clonotype was picked up one time. This chain links TRBV2 with TRBJ1-2; 9 nucleotides match TRBD1. CDR1 and CDR2 from the germline V gene are SNHLY and FYNNEI. The CDR3 has 12 residues. V lost 6 bases, J lost 7 bases, and 3 bases stayed unmatched. The CDR3 reads CASRRQGVGYTF. CDR3 DNA: TGTGCCAGCAGAAGACAGGGGGTTGGCTACACCTTC.

The chain joins TRBV7-2 to TRBJ2-5, with D unresolved. Germline CDR1 is SGHTA and CDR2 is FQGNSA. The CDR3 is 14 residues long. With 0 bases removed from V and 2 bases from J, the gap between germline ends came to 7 bases. CDR3 nucleotide sequence: TGTGCCAGCAGCTTAGCGGGAACACAAGAGACCCAGTACTTC. As protein: CASSLAGTQETQYF.

The chain combines TRBV3-1 with TRBJ2-5, with D possibly being TRBD2 (6 bases). Germline CDR1 reads LGHDT; CDR2 reads YNNKEL (reference sequence). V lost 4 bases and J lost 4, with 7 bases in between. The CDR3 has 12 residues. CDR3 DNA: TGTGCCAGCAGCCGGCGGGGAGAGACCCAGTACTTC. It translates to CASSRRGETQYF.

The V and J genes are TRBV19 and TRBJ2-2, with unresolved D. Germline V gene lookup returns CDR1 LNHDA and CDR2 SQIVND (reference sequence). This CDR3 is built from 13 residues. V gave up 8 bases and J gave up 1 base, with 8 bases separating them. The CDR3 DNA reads as TGTGCCAGTTCGACGGGGAACACCGGGGAGCTGTTTTTT. Translating gives CASSTGNTGELFF. The whole variable domain, remainder taken from reference TRBV19 and TRBJ2-2, is DGGITQSPKYLFRKEGQNVTLSCEQNLNHDAMYWYRQDPGQGLRLIYYSQIVNDFQKGDIAEGYSVSREKKESFPLTVTSAQKNPTAFYLCASSTGNTGELFFGEGSRLTVL.

The chain combines TRBV29-1 with TRBJ1-4, with D possibly TRBD1 on 5 matching bases. CDR3 length equals 15 residues. CDR1 is SQVTM, CDR2 ANQGSEA, per germline. The V gene lost 4 bases and the J gene lost 7 bases, with 19 bases spanning the gap. CDR3 residues: CSVVGDGQGSEKLFF. The CDR3 bases are TGCAGCGTTGTTGGGGACGGGCAGGGAAGTGAAAAACTGTTTTTT.

This chain links TRBV7-9 with TRBJ2-5; tentative D call: TRBD1 (5 bases). The CDR3 has 12 amino acids. Germline V gene data show CDR1 as SEHNR and CDR2 as FQNEAQ (reference sequence). V was shortened by 5 bases and J by 2 bases, with 6 bases between the two germline ends. CDR3 in DNA: TGTGCCAGCAGCCAGGGACAAGAGACCCAGTACTTC. As protein: CASSQGQETQYF.

CDR3 sequence: CASSYASGGIGEQYF. In nucleotides, the CDR3 is TGTGCCAGCAGTTACGCTAGCGGGGGGATCGGCGAGCAGTACTTC. This rearrangement joins TRBV6-2 or TRBV6-3 to TRBJ2-7; TRBD2 matches 11 bases. CDR3 size: 15 residues. The J segment lost 6 bases and the V segment lost 2 bases, leaving 6 bases of the junction unmatched. Germline-derived CDR1 and CDR2 are MNHEY and SVGEGT.

This chain connects TRBV20-1 to TRBJ2-7, with TRBD1 matching 8 bases. The length of the CDR3 is 14 residues. V gave up 2 bases and J gave up 2 bases; unmatched junction bases: 5. The germline CDR1 and CDR2 sequences are DFQATT and SNEGSKA (reference sequence). DNA of the CDR3: TGCAGTGCTAGACGGACAGGGTCGACCTACGAGCAGTACTTC. The encoded protein is CSARRTGSTYEQYF.

This sequence joins TRBV12-3 or TRBV12-4 and TRBJ2-5, with a possible D match to TRBD2 (6 bases). V lost 3 bases and J 2 bases, leaving 7 bases between the germline ends. The CDR3 sequence is 13 residues long. The CDR3 bases are TGTGCCAGCAGTTTTGGAGGGCAAGAGACCCAGTACTTC. This translates into CASSFGGQETQYF.

The rearrangement uses TRBV3-1 and TRBJ1-2; D remains ambiguous. The germline gives CDR1 LGHDT, CDR2 YNNKEL (reference sequence). The CDR3 runs 11 residues. Trimming took 1 base from V and 6 from J, leaving 3 bases between them. CDR3 DNA: TGTGCCAGCAGCCAAGTGGATGGCTACACCTTC. Its translation: CASSQVDGYTF.

The chain links TRBV3-1 to TRBJ2-5, with TRBD2 identical over 7 bases. From germline, CDR1 is LGHDT and CDR2 YNNKEL (reference sequence). Losses at the gene ends were 4 bases for V and 5 bases for J; bases not matched to a gene: 13. This CDR3 comprises 16 residues. The CDR3 region is CASSPRRARRGETQYF. As DNA, the CDR3 is TGTGCCAGCAGCCCACGCCGAGCTAGGCGGGGGGAGACCCAGTACTTC.

This chain joins TRBV5-4 and TRBJ2-7; no firm D call. The germline gives CDR1 SGHNT, CDR2 YYREEE (reference sequence). The CDR3 length is 14 residues. V was trimmed by 4 bases and J by 0 bases, leaving 11 bases between them. The CDR3 DNA sequence: TGTGCCAGCAGCCGCGGATCAAGCTCCTACGAGCAGTACTTC. This gives the protein CASSRGSSSYEQYF.

The genes are TRBV5-4 and TRBJ2-5; D remains ambiguous. The CDR3 length is 14 residues. V lost 2 bases and J lost 5, with 13 bases in between. Germline CDR1 SGHNT, CDR2 YYREEE (reference sequence). The CDR3 sequence is CASSLFSLPETQYF. The CDR3 DNA sequence: TGTGCCAGCAGCTTATTTTCCCTCCCGGAGACCCAGTACTTC.

This chain uses TRBV7-3 with TRBJ2-2; 11 nucleotides line up with TRBD2. The CDR3 has 15 residues. Germline V gene data show CDR1 as SGHTA and CDR2 as FQGTGA. The junction had 5 bases not matched to a gene; V was cut back by 5 bases and J by 6 bases. CDR3 in amino acids: CASSPTSGVSGELFF. CDR3 sequence (DNA): TGTGCCAGCAGCCCGACTAGCGGGGTGTCCGGGGAGCTGTTTTTT.

The chain links TRBV20-1 to TRBJ1-1; TRBD1 aligns across 8 bases. The CDR3 loop spans 14 amino acids. V trimming: 5 bases; J trimming: 3 bases; junction bases outside the gene matches: 8. The germline V gene encodes CDR1 DFQATT and CDR2 SNEGSKA (reference sequence). CDR3 nucleotides: TGCAGTGCTCCTGGACAGGGAGGGGACACTGAAGCTTTCTTT. This gives the protein CSAPGQGGDTEAFF.

V gene TRBV3-1 combines with J gene TRBJ2-3; 8 nucleotides align to TRBD2. J was trimmed by 7 bases and V by 3 bases; bases with no gene match: 9. Germline V CDR1 and CDR2: LGHDT, YNNKEL (reference sequence). The CDR3 runs 15 residues. CDR3 sequence reads: CASSQGLGRVNTQYF. DNA for the CDR3: TGTGCCAGCAGCCAGGGACTAGGGAGAGTGAATACGCAGTATTTT.

This chain links TRBV4-3 with TRBJ1-2; D perhaps matches TRBD1 (5 bases). V gave up 0 bases and J gave up 7 bases, with 12 bases separating them. Germline assignment: CDR1 LGHNA and CDR2 YSLEER. The length of the CDR3 is 14 residues. CDR3 nucleotides: TGCGCCAGCAGCCAAGACCAGGGCGGACGTGGCTACACCTTC. Amino acid sequence: CASSQDQGGRGYTF.